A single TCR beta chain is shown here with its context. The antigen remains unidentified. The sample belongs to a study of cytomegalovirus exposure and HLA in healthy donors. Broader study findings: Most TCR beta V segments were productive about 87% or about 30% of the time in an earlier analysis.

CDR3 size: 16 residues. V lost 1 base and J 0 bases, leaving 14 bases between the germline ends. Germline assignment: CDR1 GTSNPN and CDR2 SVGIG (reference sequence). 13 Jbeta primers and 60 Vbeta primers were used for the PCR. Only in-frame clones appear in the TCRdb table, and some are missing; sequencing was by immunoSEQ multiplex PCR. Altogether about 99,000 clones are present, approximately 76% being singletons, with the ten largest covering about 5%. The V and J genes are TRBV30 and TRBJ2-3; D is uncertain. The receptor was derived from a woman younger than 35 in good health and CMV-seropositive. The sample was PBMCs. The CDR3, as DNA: TGTGCCTGGAGTGGAACCGGGTCCTCTAGCACAGATACGCAGTATTTT. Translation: CAWSGTGSSSTDTQYF. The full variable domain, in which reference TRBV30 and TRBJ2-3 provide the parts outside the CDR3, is SQTIHQWPATLVQPVGSPLSLECTVEGTSNPNLYWYRQAAGRGLQLLFYSVGIGQISSEVPQNLSASRPQDRQFILSSKKLLLSDSGFYLCAWSGTGSSSTDTQYFGPGTRLTVL.